These 16 T cell receptor beta chains share one sample of origin, sequenced in a study of T cell repertoires in cytomegalovirus infection. Their cognate antigens are unknown. TCRdb re-called the reads through MiXCR, storing one row per CDR3 protein. The data contain around 340,000 distinct CDR3 sequences, almost 30% of them singletons. Here the sequenced sample was cultured PBMCs, taken from culture after CMV antigen stimulation. The receptors stem from a human donor in good health (CMV status not recorded). Some clones in this sample may be carry-over from other donors' samples.

This rearrangement joins TRBV7-9 to TRBJ2-7; no reliable D call. From germline, CDR1 is SEHNR and CDR2 FQNEAQ (reference sequence). Trimming shortened V by 11 bases and J by 0 bases, and 14 bases separated the two germline ends. This CDR3 region has 13 residues. The CDR3 sequence: CAVTEPPSYEQYF. As DNA, the CDR3 is TGTGCCGTTACGGAGCCCCCCTCCTACGAGCAGTACTTC.

The sample holds one count of this clonotype. This chain joins TRBV19 and TRBJ1-5; D gene unclear. The germline V gene has CDR1 LNHDA and CDR2 SQIVND (reference sequence). This CDR3 has 15 residues. Deletions cut 3 bases from V and 0 bases from J, with 9 bases between. The CDR3 DNA is TGTGCCAGTAGTATCTGGGGTGGTAGCAATCAGCCCCAGCATTTT. Encoded protein: CASSIWGGSNQPQHF.

Written as DNA, the CDR3 is TGCAGTACCCCTAGCGGGAGTTTTGATGAGCAGTTCTTC. Encoded protein: CSTPSGSFDEQFF. This rearrangement joins TRBV20-1 to TRBJ2-1; 10 nucleotides agree with TRBD2. Germline V lookup: CDR1 DFQATT, CDR2 SNEGSKA (reference sequence). Unmatched junction bases numbered 9, after V lost 8 bases and J lost 8 bases. CDR3 length: 13 residues.

This clonotype has at least ten counts. The V gene is TRBV12-3 or TRBV12-4, the J gene TRBJ2-3, with 9 bases fitting TRBD2. Trimming cost V 5 bases and J 2 bases; bases outside gene matches: 11. The CDR3 covers 17 residues. The CDR3 DNA follows: TGTGCCAGCAGTCTCCCATTAGCGGGAGACCTCACAGATACGCAGTATTTT. Its protein product is CASSLPLAGDLTDTQYF.

J is TRBJ2-2 and V is TRBV27; 9 nucleotides line up with TRBD2. There are 15 residues in the CDR3. Per the germline V gene, CDR1 is MNHEY and CDR2 is SMNVEV (reference sequence). With 3 bases clipped from V and 8 bases from J, the junction kept 7 bases outside the gene matches. CDR3 protein: CASSLAGGDEGELFF. CDR3 nucleotide sequence: TGTGCCAGCAGTTTGGCGGGAGGGGACGAGGGGGAGCTGTTTTTT.

The chain recombines TRBV7-2 with TRBJ1-2; a weak D match, TRBD1 (6 bases). Germline V lookup: CDR1 SGHTA, CDR2 FQGNSA. The CDR3 consists of 12 residues. Deletions cut 4 bases from V and 8 bases from J, with 11 bases between. The CDR3 sequence is CASSSGGEGYTF. The CDR3 nucleotides read TGTGCCAGCAGCTCCGGGGGCGAGGGCTACACCTTC.

The V and J genes are TRBV24-1 and TRBJ2-5; D is unresolved. Germline CDR1 KGHDR, CDR2 SFDVKD. The length of the CDR3 is 14 residues. V lost 3 bases, J lost 5 bases, and 12 bases lay in between. The CDR3: CATSDPVDEETQYF. The CDR3 coding sequence is TGTGCCACCAGTGATCCCGTTGATGAGGAGACCCAGTACTTC.

This clonotype has more than one count but fewer than ten. The chain couples TRBV7-2 to TRBJ2-1; 8 positions match TRBD2. The CDR3 runs to 14 residues. Germline CDR1 reads SGHTA; CDR2 reads FQGNSA. V trimming: 2 bases; J trimming: 5 bases; junction bases outside the gene matches: 2. The CDR3 reads CASSLTGGDNEQFF. The CDR3 DNA reads TGTGCCAGCAGCTTAACGGGAGGGGACAATGAGCAGTTCTTC.

The chain recombines TRBV20-1 with TRBJ1-1; D is undetermined. From germline, CDR1 is DFQATT and CDR2 SNEGSKA (reference sequence). V was shortened by 7 bases and J by 3 bases, with 12 bases between the two germline ends. This CDR3 is 12 amino acids long. The CDR3: CSVSLTDTEAFF. The CDR3 nucleotides are TGCAGTGTTTCGCTGACGGACACTGAAGCTTTCTTT.

This clonotype was found many times. This chain links TRBV7-8 with TRBJ2-3; tentatively, D is TRBD2 (6 bases). The CDR3 length is 14 residues. Trimming pared 0 bases from V and 6 bases from J, leaving 10 bases between. Per the germline V gene, CDR1 is SGHVS and CDR2 is FQNEAQ. The chain's CDR3 is CASSLAPSADTQYF. CDR3 DNA sequence: TGTGCCAGCAGCTTAGCCCCTAGCGCGGATACGCAGTATTTT. The full variable domain, with the rest looked up from reference TRBV7-8 and TRBJ2-3, is GAGVSQSPRYKVAKRGQDVALRCDPISGHVSLFWYQQALGQGPEFLTYFQNEAQLDKSGLPSDRFFAERPEGSVSTLKIQRTQQEDSAVYLCASSLAPSADTQYFGPGTRLTVL.

CDR3 amino acids: CASSLIAGAVYNEQFF. Here the CDR3 DNA reads TGTGCCAGCAGTTTGATAGCGGGAGCTGTTTACAATGAGCAGTTCTTC. The rearrangement uses TRBV6-6 and TRBJ2-1, with TRBD2 matching 9 bases. From germline, CDR1 is MNHNY and CDR2 SVGAGI (reference sequence). V was clipped by 4 bases and J by 4 bases; unmatched bases: 8. CDR3 size: 16 residues.

This clonotype was seen a single time. The V gene is TRBV5-6, the J gene TRBJ1-2; the match to TRBD1 covers 7 bases. Germline V CDR1 and CDR2: SGHDT, YYEEEE. CDR3 size: 14 residues. The V gene end was trimmed by 4 bases and the J gene end by 4 bases; junction bases not matched to a gene: 7. The CDR3, as DNA: TGTGCCAGCAGCCCTGGGACAGCTAGCTATGGCTACACCTTC. This codes for CASSPGTASYGYTF.

This clonotype was seen only a few times. The chain couples TRBV5-1 to TRBJ2-1; D uncertain. Germline V CDR1 and CDR2: SGHRS, YFSETQ. Trimming removed 0 bases from V and 10 bases from J, with 14 bases in between. The CDR3 length is 14 residues. CDR3 loop: CASSLGAQTAEQFF. For the CDR3, the DNA is TGCGCCAGCAGCTTGGGGGCCCAAACGGCGGAGCAGTTCTTC. Using reference TRBV5-1 and TRBJ2-1 for the parts outside the CDR3, the full variable domain is KAGVTQTPRYLIKTRGQQVTLSCSPISGHRSVSWYQQTPGQGLQFLFEYFSETQRNKGNFPGRFSGRQFSNSRSEMNVSTLELGDSALYLCASSLGAQTAEQFFGPGTRLTVL.

The rearrangement uses TRBV19 and TRBJ2-1; no firm D call. The CDR3 totals 12 residues. V shed 3 bases and J shed 6 bases, with 6 bases lying between them. Germline-derived CDR1 and CDR2 are LNHDA and SQIVND (reference sequence). The CDR3 DNA sequence: TGTGCCAGTAGTATCATTAGCAATGAGCAGTTCTTC. Translating it yields CASSIISNEQFF.

This clonotype has a count of ten or more. The chain recombines TRBV6-6 with TRBJ2-7; TRBD1 matches at 10 bases. Germline V gives CDR1 MNHNY, CDR2 SVGAGI (reference sequence). CDR3 length: 15 amino acids. Losses at the gene ends were 1 base for V and 4 bases for J; bases not matched to a gene: 4. The CDR3 DNA reads TGTGCCAGCAGTTACTTGGGACAGGGGAGGTACGAGCAGTACTTC. Translating gives CASSYLGQGRYEQYF.

In regard to this clonotype: This sequence may be a read error, since a much larger clone differs from it by one base. The J gene is TRBJ2-3, the V gene TRBV7-2, with D perhaps matching TRBD2 (6 bases). V lost 2 bases and J lost 0, with 15 bases in between. Germline CDR1 SGHTA, CDR2 FQGNSA. The CDR3 contains 17 residues. The CDR3 DNA follows: TGTGCCAGCAGCTTATCTAGAGGGAGGTGGAGCACAGATACGCAGTATTTT. Amino acids: CASSLSRGRWSTDTQYF.